This entry lists 2 T cell receptor beta chains sequenced from one sample in a study of blood T cell repertoires in COVID-19. TCRdb's table, derived via immunoSEQ multiplex PCR, lists solely in-frame clones and lacks some. The sample includes 270,000 or so clones, roughly 89% of them seen just once. The sample was peripheral blood. The receptors stem from a man aged 35-49 years with acute or convalescent COVID-19.

This chain connects TRBV5-1 to TRBJ1-1; TRBD1 agrees at 7 bases. From germline, CDR1 is SGHRS and CDR2 YFSETQ. With V trimmed by 7 bases and J by 0 bases, 6 bases remained unmatched. The CDR3 runs to 14 residues. The CDR3 region has the DNA TGCGCCAGCGGCACCGGGACAGTGAACACTGAAGCTTTCTTT. Its translation is CASGTGTVNTEAFF.

The rearrangement links TRBV7-9 to TRBJ1-2; D perhaps matches TRBD1 (6 bases). CDR1 is SEHNR and CDR2 is FQNEAQ in the germline V gene (reference sequence). This CDR3 spans 13 amino acids. V lost 6 bases to trimming and J lost 8 bases, with 16 bases between them. The CDR3 loop is CASSSSQGWGYTF. CDR3 coding DNA: TGTGCCAGCAGTTCTTCTCAGGGGTGGGGCTACACCTTC.